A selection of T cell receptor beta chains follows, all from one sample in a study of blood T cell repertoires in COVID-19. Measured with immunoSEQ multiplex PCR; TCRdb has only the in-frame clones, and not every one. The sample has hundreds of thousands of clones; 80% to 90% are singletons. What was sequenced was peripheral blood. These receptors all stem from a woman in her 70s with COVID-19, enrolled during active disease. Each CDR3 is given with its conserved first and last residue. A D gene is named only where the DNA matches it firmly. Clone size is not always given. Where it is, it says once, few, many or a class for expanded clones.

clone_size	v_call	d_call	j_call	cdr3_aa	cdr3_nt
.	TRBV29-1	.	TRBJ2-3	CSVLWGADTQYF	TGCAGCGTTCTTTGGGGGGCAGATACGCAGTATTTT
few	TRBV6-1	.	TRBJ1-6	CASSEAIWSSGANSPLHF	TGTGCCAGCAGTGAAGCGATCTGGAGCAGTGGGGCTAATTCACCCCTCCACTTT
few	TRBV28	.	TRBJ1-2	CASSDRLYGYTF	TGTGCCAGCAGTGACAGGCTATATGGCTACACCTTC
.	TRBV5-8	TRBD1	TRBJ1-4	CASSFRTGYEKLFF	TGTGCCAGCAGCTTCCGGACAGGGTACGAGAAACTGTTTTTT
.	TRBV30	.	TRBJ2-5	CAWSEGGQETQYF	TGTGCCTGGAGTGAGGGGGGGCAAGAGACCCAGTACTTC
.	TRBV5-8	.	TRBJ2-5	CASSLASVETQYF	TGTGCCAGCAGCTTGGCCTCAGTAGAGACCCAGTACTTC
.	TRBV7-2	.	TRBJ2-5	CASSPDRQETQYF	TGTGCCAGCAGCCCAGACAGACAAGAGACCCAGTACTTC
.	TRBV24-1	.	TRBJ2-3	CATSDPTGTDTQYF	TGTGCCACCAGTGACCCGACAGGAACAGATACGCAGTATTTT
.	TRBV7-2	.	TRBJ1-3	CASSIQGTDSGNTIYF	TGTGCCAGCAGCATACAGGGAACCGACTCTGGAAACACCATATATTTT
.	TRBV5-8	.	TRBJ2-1	CASSQGAGKYNEQFF	TGTGCCAGCTCCCAAGGGGCAGGGAAGTACAATGAGCAGTTCTTC
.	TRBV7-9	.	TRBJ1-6	CASSFPDSPLHF	TGTGCCAGCAGCTTCCCGGATTCACCCCTCCACTTT
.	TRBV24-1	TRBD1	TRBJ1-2	CATSEGTGYYGYTF	TGTGCCACCAGTGAGGGGACAGGCTACTATGGCTACACCTTC
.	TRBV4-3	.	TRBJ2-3	CANSLLSGVVDTQYF	TGCGCCAACAGCCTTCTCTCAGGGGTGGTAGATACGCAGTATTTT
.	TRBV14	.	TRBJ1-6	CASSLKEGARSPLHF	TGTGCCAGCAGCCTGAAGGAGGGCGCGAGATCACCCCTCCACTTT
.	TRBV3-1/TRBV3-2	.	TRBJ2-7	CASSQAWPAYEQYF	TGTGCCAGCAGCCAAGCCTGGCCAGCCTACGAGCAGTACTTC
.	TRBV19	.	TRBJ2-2	CASSIQVYTGELFF	TGTGCCAGTAGTATTCAGGTTTACACCGGGGAGCTGTTTTTT
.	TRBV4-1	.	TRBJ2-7	CASSQDLTYEQYF	TGCGCCAGCAGCCAAGACCTAACGTACGAGCAGTACTTC
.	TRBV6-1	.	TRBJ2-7	CASSETGTATYEQYF	TGTGCCAGCAGTGAGACCGGGACTGCAACCTACGAGCAGTACTTC
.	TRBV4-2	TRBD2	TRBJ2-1	CASSQDIQRGLNEQFF	TGTGCCAGCAGCCAAGATATCCAGCGGGGTCTAAATGAGCAGTTCTTC
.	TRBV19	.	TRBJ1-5	CASSFLSRSQPQHF	TGTGCCAGTAGTTTCCTTTCCCGGAGTCAGCCCCAGCATTTT
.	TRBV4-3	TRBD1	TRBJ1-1	CASSQDQGADTEAFF	TGCGCCAGCAGCCAAGATCAGGGGGCGGACACTGAAGCTTTCTTT
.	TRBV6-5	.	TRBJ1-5	CASSYGQGNQPQHF	TGTGCCAGCAGTTACGGTCAGGGCAATCAGCCCCAGCATTTT
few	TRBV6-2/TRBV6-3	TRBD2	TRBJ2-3	CASSMTSGGSTDTQYF	TGTGCCAGCAGTATGACTAGCGGGGGGAGCACAGATACGCAGTATTTT
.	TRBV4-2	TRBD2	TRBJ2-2	CASSRKKATSGGTTGELFF	TGTGCCAGCAGCCGAAAAAAAGCAACGAGCGGGGGTACCACCGGGGAGCTGTTTTTT